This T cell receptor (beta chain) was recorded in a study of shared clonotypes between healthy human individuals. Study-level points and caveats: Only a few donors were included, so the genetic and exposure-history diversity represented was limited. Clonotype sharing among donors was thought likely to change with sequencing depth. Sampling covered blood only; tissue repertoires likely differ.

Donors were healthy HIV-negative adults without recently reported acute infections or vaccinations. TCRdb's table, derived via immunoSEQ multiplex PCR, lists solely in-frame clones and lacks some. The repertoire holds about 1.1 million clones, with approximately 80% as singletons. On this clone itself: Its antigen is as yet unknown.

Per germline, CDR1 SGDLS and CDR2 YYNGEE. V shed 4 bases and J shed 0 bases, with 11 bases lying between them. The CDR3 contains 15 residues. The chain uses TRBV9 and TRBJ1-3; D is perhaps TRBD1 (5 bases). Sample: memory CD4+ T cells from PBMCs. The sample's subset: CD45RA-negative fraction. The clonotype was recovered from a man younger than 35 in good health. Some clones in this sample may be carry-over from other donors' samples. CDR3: CASSRAGNSGNTIYF. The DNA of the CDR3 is TGTGCCAGCAGCAGGGCAGGGAACTCTGGAAACACCATATATTTT.